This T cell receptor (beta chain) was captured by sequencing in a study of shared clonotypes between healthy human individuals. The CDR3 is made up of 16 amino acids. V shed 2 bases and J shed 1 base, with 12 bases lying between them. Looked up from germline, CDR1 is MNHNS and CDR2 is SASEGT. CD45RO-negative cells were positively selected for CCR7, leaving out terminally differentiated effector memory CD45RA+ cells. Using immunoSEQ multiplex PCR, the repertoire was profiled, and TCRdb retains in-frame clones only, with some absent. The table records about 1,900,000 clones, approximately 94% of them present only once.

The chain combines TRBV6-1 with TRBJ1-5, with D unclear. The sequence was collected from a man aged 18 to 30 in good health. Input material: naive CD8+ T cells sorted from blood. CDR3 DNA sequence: TGTGCCAGCAGTGAAAGAAGAACCTTAAGCAATCAGCCCCAGCATTTT. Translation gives CASSERRTLSNQPQHF.